These 27 T cell receptor beta chains were sequenced from one sample in a study of OX40 agonist ivuxolimab in advanced cancers. Profiling relied on immunoSEQ multiplex PCR, and the TCRdb table lists in-frame clones only, not all of them. In the table there are fewer than 100,000 clones, approximately 89% of which are singletons. The sequenced sample was CD4+ or CD8+ T cells sorted from blood, obtained in a trial of the OX40 agonist ivuxolimab. Receptors were obtained from an adult with an advanced solid tumor such as melanoma, head and neck, liver or kidney cancer.

The rearrangement links TRBV9 to TRBJ1-1; D is perhaps TRBD1 (6 bases). Germline CDR1 and CDR2: SGDLS and YYNGEE. This CDR3 comprises 12 residues. V lost 6 bases, J lost 7 bases, and 13 bases lay in between. The CDR3 coding sequence is TGTGCCAGCAAGGGCGAGGGGGGTGAAGCTTTCTTT. Its protein is CASKGEGGEAFF.

The V call is TRBV6-1, the J call TRBJ2-4, with TRBD2 as a possible D gene (5 bases). Germline loops: CDR1 MNHNS, CDR2 SASEGT. The CDR3 is 14 amino acids. Trimming stripped 2 bases from V and 6 bases from J, with 11 bases between. CDR3 coding DNA: TGTGCCAGCAGTGAATTTTTGGGGAGAAACATTCAGTACTTC. Translating gives CASSEFLGRNIQYF.

The chain links TRBV19 to TRBJ2-7; a weak D match, TRBD2 (5 bases). V gave up 3 bases and J gave up 5 bases, with 14 bases separating them. Germline loops: CDR1 LNHDA, CDR2 SQIVND (reference sequence). The CDR3 consists of 14 residues. The CDR3 DNA reads TGTGCCAGTAGTATTGCGGCTAGCCAGAACGAGCAGTACTTC. Protein sequence: CASSIAASQNEQYF.

The gene calls are TRBV5-1 and TRBJ2-2, with D unclear. This CDR3 is 14 amino acids long. Germline V gene lookup returns CDR1 SGHRS and CDR2 YFSETQ. Trimming removed 4 bases at V and 7 bases at J, with 14 bases between. In nucleotides, the CDR3 is TGCGCCAGCAGCCCCCTGCCTGGGGACGGGGAGCTGTTTTTT. It yields the protein CASSPLPGDGELFF.

For the CDR3, the DNA is TGCGCCAGCAGTTCGCCCGGGACGGTATCAACTGAGGACATTCAGTACTTC. This translates into CASSSPGTVSTEDIQYF. The rearrangement links TRBV4-1 to TRBJ2-4; D is tentatively TRBD1 or TRBD2 (5 bases each). The CDR3 runs 17 residues. V was clipped by 6 bases and J by 8 bases, with 26 bases between them. CDR1 and CDR2 (germline): MGHRA, YSYEKL.

This sequence joins TRBV4-1 and TRBJ1-2; D ambiguous. Germline V CDR1 and CDR2: MGHRA, YSYEKL. With 0 bases removed from V and 5 bases from J, the gap between germline ends came to 16 bases. This CDR3 spans 16 amino acids. The CDR3 region is CASSQDVTRLSYGYTF. CDR3 nucleotides: TGCGCCAGCAGCCAAGACGTAACACGACTGAGTTATGGCTACACCTTC.

The V call is TRBV11-3, the J call TRBJ2-2; D not certain. This CDR3 comprises 13 residues. V lost 5 bases and J 5 bases, leaving 9 bases between the germline ends. The V gene's germline CDR1 is SGHNT and CDR2 YENEEA. The chain's CDR3 is CASSLTMTGELFF. The CDR3, as DNA: TGTGCCAGCAGCCTGACAATGACCGGGGAGCTGTTTTTT.

This rearrangement joins TRBV6-5 to TRBJ2-1; the D is unclear. The CDR3 is made up of 15 amino acids. Trimming cost V 2 bases and J 4 bases, with 12 bases left between them. CDR1 and CDR2 from the germline V gene are MNHEY and SVGAGI. CDR3 loop: CASSYGSPNYNEQFF. The CDR3 DNA reads TGTGCCAGCAGTTACGGGTCTCCCAATTACAATGAGCAGTTCTTC.

The rearrangement joins TRBV11-3 to TRBJ2-7; D is unclear. Germline CDR1 SGHNT, CDR2 YENEEA. V lost 4 bases and J lost 6, with 10 bases in between. The CDR3 loop spans 12 amino acids. The CDR3 sequence: CASSSEDTEQYF. The CDR3 coding sequence is TGTGCCAGCAGCTCCGAAGACACCGAGCAGTACTTC.

This clone was seen only once. The chain joins TRBV5-1 to TRBJ2-3; D unresolved. Germline V gives CDR1 SGHRS, CDR2 YFSETQ. Trimming took 4 bases from V and 3 from J, leaving 9 bases between them. The CDR3 consists of 13 residues. This CDR3 is CASSPTVTDTQYF. The CDR3 nucleotides are TGCGCCAGCAGCCCGACCGTGACAGATACGCAGTATTTT.

The chain uses TRBV4-2 and TRBJ2-1; 7 bases match TRBD1. Germline V gene sequence: CDR1 LGHNA, CDR2 YNFKEQ. The J segment lost 0 bases and the V segment lost 5 bases, leaving 4 bases of the junction unmatched. The CDR3 contains 15 residues. The CDR3 DNA reads TGTGCCAGCAGCTTGGACAGGAGCTCCTACAATGAGCAGTTCTTC. Amino acid sequence: CASSLDRSSYNEQFF.

The chain links TRBV18 to TRBJ1-1; D ambiguous. Per the germline V gene, CDR1 is KGHSH and CDR2 is LQKENI. V was shortened by 2 bases and J by 0 bases, with 4 bases between the two germline ends. The CDR3 runs 13 residues. The CDR3 loop reads CASSPGMNTEAFF. The CDR3 coding sequence is TGTGCCAGCTCACCAGGGATGAACACTGAAGCTTTCTTT.

The CDR3 region has the DNA TGTGCCGGCGCGCGGGACTATAATTCACCCCTCCACTTT. The encoded protein is CAGARDYNSPLHF. The J gene is TRBJ1-6, the V gene TRBV5-4; D is ambiguous. This CDR3 spans 13 amino acids. Germline CDR1 SGHNT, CDR2 YYREEE (reference sequence). Trimming cost V 10 bases and J 3 bases, with 11 bases left between them.

V is TRBV18 and J is TRBJ1-2; perhaps TRBD1 as D (6 bases). Germline V lookup: CDR1 KGHSH, CDR2 LQKENI. The CDR3 contains 15 residues. The V end was cut by 3 bases, the J end by 6 bases, with 17 bases between. The CDR3 region is CASSPDSLTGDGYTF. The CDR3 DNA reads TGTGCCAGCTCACCGGACAGCTTAACCGGGGATGGCTACACCTTC.

This chain joins TRBV28 and TRBJ1-2, with 7 bases aligning to TRBD1. In germline, CDR1 is MDHEN, CDR2 SYDVKM. The trim removed 7 bases at V and 6 bases at J, leaving 5 bases unmatched. The CDR3 contains 12 residues. The CDR3: CASTQGGHGYTF. CDR3 nucleotides: TGTGCCAGCACTCAAGGGGGCCATGGCTACACCTTC.

CDR3 residues: CASGGLGLANREQFF. For the CDR3, the DNA is TGTGCCAGCGGGGGCCTGGGACTAGCAAATCGTGAGCAGTTCTTC. The rearrangement joins TRBV5-8 to TRBJ2-1, with 9 positions matching TRBD2. The CDR3 covers 15 residues. Trimming took 7 bases from V and 9 from J; bases not matched to a gene: 14. From germline, CDR1 is SGHTS and CDR2 YDEGEE.

The chain recombines TRBV11-3 with TRBJ2-2; D gene uncertain. Trimming removed 1 base from V and 4 bases from J, with 1 base in between. Germline CDR1 and CDR2: SGHNT and YENEEA. The CDR3 spans 12 residues. The CDR3 nucleotides are TGTGCCAGCAGCTTAGGCACCGGGGAGCTGTTTTTT. Translating gives CASSLGTGELFF. Full variable domain (outside the CDR3, taken from reference TRBV11-3 and TRBJ2-2): EAGVVQSPRYKIIEKKQPVAFWCNPISGHNTLYWYLQNLGQGPELLIRYENEEAVDDSQLPKDRFSAERLKGVDSTLKIQPAELGDSAVYLCASSLGTGELFFGEGSRLTVL.

The chain joins TRBV21-1 to TRBJ1-6; TRBD1, the table's D call, was not compared with the DNA. TRBV21-1 is annotated as a pseudogene. The CDR3 totals 17 residues. CDR3 in DNA: TGTGCCAGCAGCAACCTAACCCTGGACAGTGATAATTCACCCCTCCACTTT. Amino acids: CASSNLTLDSDNSPLHF.

The chain links TRBV7-9 to TRBJ2-1; TRBD2 is a possible D gene (5 bases). Between the trimmed V and J ends, which lost 3 bases and 0 bases, there was a span of 15 bases. The CDR3 consists of 17 residues. Germline V lookup: CDR1 SEHNR, CDR2 FQNEAQ (reference sequence). The CDR3 coding sequence is TGTGCCAGCAGCTTGTTGGGAGCGGCCAGCTCCTACAATGAGCAGTTCTTC. Translation: CASSLLGAASSYNEQFF.

Comment on this clone: The sample holds other DNA sequences that translate to the same CDR3. The chain is built from TRBV18 and TRBJ1-1; perhaps TRBD1 as D (5 bases). Germline V gene sequence: CDR1 KGHSH, CDR2 LQKENI. The CDR3 sequence is 13 residues long. Between the trimmed V and J ends, which lost 3 bases and 5 bases, there was a span of 10 bases. This CDR3 is CASSPAKGTEAFF. The CDR3 DNA reads as TGTGCCAGCTCACCGGCAAAGGGGACTGAAGCTTTCTTT.

This rearrangement joins TRBV5-1 to TRBJ2-1; D gene unclear. Trimming removed 2 bases from V and 8 bases from J, with 5 bases in between. Looked up from germline, CDR1 is SGHRS and CDR2 is YFSETQ. The CDR3 loop spans 11 amino acids. The CDR3 sequence: CASSFFHEQFF. The CDR3 DNA is TGCGCCAGCAGCTTTTTCCATGAGCAGTTCTTC.

J is TRBJ2-4 and V is TRBV7-8; 9 bases are shared with TRBD1. V lost 5 bases, J lost 6 bases, and 5 bases stayed unmatched. Germline-derived CDR1 and CDR2 are SGHVS and FQNEAQ. The CDR3 is 14 amino acids. CDR3 in amino acids: CASSPDRGGNIQYF. The CDR3 nucleotides are TGTGCCAGCAGCCCAGACAGGGGGGGAAACATTCAGTACTTC.

V and J are TRBV5-1 and TRBJ1-1, with 8 bases that match TRBD1. Germline CDR1 reads SGHRS; CDR2 reads YFSETQ. Trimming at V came to 5 bases and at J to 4 bases, leaving 7 bases not matched to a gene. CDR3 size: 14 residues. This chain's CDR3 is CASSLDRVGTEAFF. In nucleotides, the CDR3 is TGCGCCAGCAGTCTGGACAGGGTCGGCACTGAAGCTTTCTTT. The variable domain in full, with the rest retrieved from reference TRBV5-1 and TRBJ1-1, is KAGVTQTPRYLIKTRGQQVTLSCSPISGHRSVSWYQQTPGQGLQFLFEYFSETQRNKGNFPGRFSGRQFSNSRSEMNVSTLELGDSALYLCASSLDRVGTEAFFGQGTRLTVV.

This chain joins TRBV6-4 and TRBJ1-5, with TRBD1 matching 9 bases. Germline assignment: CDR1 MRHNA and CDR2 SNTAGT. The J segment lost 0 bases and the V segment lost 5 bases, leaving 5 bases of the junction unmatched. This CDR3 contains 16 residues. The CDR3 DNA reads as TGTGCCAGCAGTTACTACAGGGGGCTTAGCAATCAGCCCCAGCATTTT. It codes for CASSYYRGLSNQPQHF.

The chain joins TRBV10-2 to TRBJ1-5; unclear D gene. Germline loops: CDR1 WSHSY, CDR2 SAAADI. The germline V and J ends were trimmed by 10 bases and 2 bases, with 15 bases remaining between them. CDR3 length: 14 amino acids. CDR3 sequence: CATANSGGNQPQHF. The CDR3 nucleotides read TGCGCCACCGCGAATTCCGGAGGCAATCAGCCCCAGCATTTT.

This clone was recorded a few times. The chain recombines TRBV5-1 with TRBJ1-1, with D possibly being TRBD1 (6 bases). The ends were cut back, 2 bases at V and 4 bases at J, with 18 bases in the middle. The germline CDR1 and CDR2 sequences are SGHRS and YFSETQ. The CDR3 length is 16 residues. CDR3 nucleotides: TGCGCCAGCAGCTTCCAGGGGTTAGGGGGGAGCACTGAAGCTTTCTTT. Protein product: CASSFQGLGGSTEAFF.

This chain links TRBV5-4 with TRBJ2-7; maybe TRBD1 (5 bases). This CDR3 is 15 amino acids long. Trimming cost V 0 bases and J 0 bases, with 10 bases left between them. Germline-derived CDR1 and CDR2 are SGHNT and YYREEE (reference sequence). This CDR3 is CASSLAQGISYEQYF. The CDR3 DNA reads TGTGCCAGCAGCTTGGCTCAGGGAATCTCCTACGAGCAGTACTTC.